The 2 T cell receptor beta chains below come from one sample, sequenced in a study of beta chain features in type 1 diabetes. Study-wide findings and caveats: The study found moderately but significantly shorter TCRB CDR3s in all four CD4+ subsets of Type 1 diabetes patients.

cDNA synthesis used the whole RNA isolate, giving expressed TCRB sequences. Data came from immunoSEQ multiplex PCR; TCRdb stores just in-frame clones and leaves some out. Counted here are approximately 170,000 clones, roughly 8% occurring once; the ten biggest clones make up 0.5%. Antigen specificity for these receptors is unknown. Sequencing was done on a sample of central memory CD4+ T cells from blood. Source of these receptors: a man aged 18-30 years with type 1 diabetes.

This clone was counted only a few times. The chain carries TRBV6-4 and TRBJ1-2, with a weak D call TRBD1 (5 bases). V shed 0 bases and J shed 8 bases, with 10 bases lying between them. The germline V gene encodes CDR1 MRHNA and CDR2 SNTAGT. This CDR3 is 13 amino acids long. The chain's CDR3 is CASSDSKDSGYTF. CDR3 sequence (DNA): TGTGCCAGCAGTGACTCAAAAGACAGCGGCTACACCTTC.

This clone was seen many times. The chain employs TRBV5-4 and TRBJ2-2; TRBD1 matches at 9 bases. The length of the CDR3 is 16 residues. V was clipped by 4 bases and J by 4 bases; unmatched bases: 8. The V gene's germline CDR1 is SGHNT and CDR2 YYREEE (reference sequence). The CDR3 DNA follows: TGTGCCAGCAGCCCCGCCCGGGACAGGGTCACCGGGGAGCTGTTTTTT. Amino acid sequence: CASSPARDRVTGELFF.